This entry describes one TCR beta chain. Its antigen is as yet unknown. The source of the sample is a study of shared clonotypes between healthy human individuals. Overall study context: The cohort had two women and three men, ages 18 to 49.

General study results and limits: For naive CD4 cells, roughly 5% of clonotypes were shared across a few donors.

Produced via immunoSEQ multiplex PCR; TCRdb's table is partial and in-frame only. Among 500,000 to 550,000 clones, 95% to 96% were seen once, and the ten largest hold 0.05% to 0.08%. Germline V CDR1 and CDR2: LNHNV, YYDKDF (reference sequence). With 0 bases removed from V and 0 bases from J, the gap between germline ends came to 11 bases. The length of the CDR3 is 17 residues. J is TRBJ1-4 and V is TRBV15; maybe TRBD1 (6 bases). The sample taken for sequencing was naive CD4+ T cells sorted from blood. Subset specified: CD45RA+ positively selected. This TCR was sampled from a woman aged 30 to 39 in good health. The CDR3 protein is CATSRDVSGATNEKLFF. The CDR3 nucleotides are TGTGCCACCAGCAGAGATGTGTCAGGGGCAACTAATGAAAAACTGTTTTTT. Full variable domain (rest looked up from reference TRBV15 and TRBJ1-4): DAMVIQNPRYQVTQFGKPVTLSCSQTLNHNVMYWYQQKSSQAPKLLFHYYDKDFNNEADTPDNFQSRRPNTSFCFLDIRSPGLGDTAMYLCATSRDVSGATNEKLFFGSGTQLSVL.